Detailed here is one T cell receptor beta chain. Its antigen is not identified. This record comes from a study of blood T cells in healthy people across ages. Study-level points and caveats: Per million T cells, TCR beta diversity dropped about linearly as age rose.

Then a second PCR, running about 6 to 11 cycles, was carried out with a sample-barcoded 5' primer and a J-beta primer mix. TCRdb processed the 5' RACE reads anew with MiXCR; each CDR3 protein has one entry. The data show 780,000 or so distinct CDR3 sequences, roughly 50% seen once. Researchers collected roughly 9.8 milliliters of peripheral blood from every single donor. At least 7 million PBMCs were isolated per sample. The V end was cut by 8 bases, the J end by 10 bases, with 24 bases between. The CDR3 is 15 amino acids. Germline lookup yields CDR1 MNHNS and CDR2 SASEGT. The source material was blood. This sequence joins TRBV6-1 and TRBJ2-1; D may be TRBD2 (5 bases). This TCR derives from a middle-aged man in good health. As DNA, the CDR3 is TGTGCCAGCCTGGTGGCAGCCGGGAATCTCTACGAGCAGTTCTTC. Encoded protein: CASLVAAGNLYEQFF.